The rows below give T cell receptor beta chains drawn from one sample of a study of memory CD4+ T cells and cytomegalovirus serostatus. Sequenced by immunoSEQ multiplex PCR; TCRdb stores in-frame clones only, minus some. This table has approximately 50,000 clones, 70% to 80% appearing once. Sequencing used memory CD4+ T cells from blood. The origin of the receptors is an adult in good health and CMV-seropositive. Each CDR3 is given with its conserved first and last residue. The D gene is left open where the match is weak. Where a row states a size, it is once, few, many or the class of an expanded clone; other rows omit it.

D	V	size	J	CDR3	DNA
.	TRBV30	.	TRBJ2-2	CAWSRGTAGELFF	TGTGCCTGGAGTCGCGGGACAGCCGGGGAGCTGTTTTTT
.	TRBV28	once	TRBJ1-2	CASSLYLSGVGYTF	TGTGCCAGCAGTTTATATTTGTCAGGGGTTGGCTACACCTTC
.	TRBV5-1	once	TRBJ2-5	CASSFYRKETQYF	TGCGCCAGCAGCTTCTACAGAAAAGAGACCCAGTACTTC
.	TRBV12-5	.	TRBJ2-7	CASGLGPYEQYF	TGTGCTAGTGGTTTGGGACCCTACGAGCAGTACTTC
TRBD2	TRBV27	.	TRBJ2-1	CASSRTSGRARNEQFF	TGTGCCAGCAGTCGGACTAGCGGGAGGGCCCGTAATGAGCAGTTCTTC
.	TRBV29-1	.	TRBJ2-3	CSVELRTQGYTQYF	TGCAGCGTTGAGTTAAGGACCCAAGGTTACACGCAGTATTTT
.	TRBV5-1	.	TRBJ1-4	CASSLRSSNEKLFF	TGCGCCAGCAGCTTGCGAAGTAGTAATGAAAAACTGTTTTTT
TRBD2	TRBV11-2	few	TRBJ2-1	CASSIGTSGHNEQFF	TGTGCCAGCAGCATAGGGACTAGCGGGCACAATGAGCAGTTCTTC
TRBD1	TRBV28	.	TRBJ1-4	CASSELIQGAYEKLFF	TGTGCCAGCAGTGAGCTCATACAGGGGGCTTATGAAAAACTGTTTTTT
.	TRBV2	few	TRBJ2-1	CASPGIRRPGAYEQFF	TGTGCCAGCCCGGGAATTAGACGTCCAGGGGCCTATGAGCAGTTCTTC
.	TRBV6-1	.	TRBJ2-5	CASSENLKETQYF	TGTGCCAGCAGTGAAAACCTGAAAGAGACCCAGTACTTC
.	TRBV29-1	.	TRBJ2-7	CSVEERRGMREQYF	TGCAGCGTTGAAGAACGTCGCGGGATGCGCGAGCAGTACTTC
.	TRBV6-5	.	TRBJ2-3	CASSYGGLGDTQYF	TGTGCCAGCAGTTATGGGGGCCTAGGAGATACGCAGTATTTT
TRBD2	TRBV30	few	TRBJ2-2	CAWTGGRENTGELFF	TGTGCCTGGACGGGCGGGAGGGAAAACACCGGGGAGCTGTTTTTT
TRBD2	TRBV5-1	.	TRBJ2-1	CASSLTGTSSYNEQFF	TGCGCCAGCAGCTTGACCGGGACTAGCTCCTACAATGAGCAGTTCTTC
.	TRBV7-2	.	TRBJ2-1	CASSLVGVGQFF	TGTGCCAGCAGCTTAGTGGGTGTCGGGCAGTTCTTC
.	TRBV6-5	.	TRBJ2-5	CASSQGSGPQGLQYF	TGTGCCAGCAGCCAAGGGTCGGGGCCCCAAGGACTCCAGTACTTC